Below are 31 T cell receptor beta chains sequenced from a single sample in a study of tumor-infiltrating lymphocytes in primary liver carcinoma. Production of TCR beta cDNA used approximately 0.45 ug total RNA together with a constant-region primer. Three nested multiplex PCR rounds of slightly modified ARM-PCR generated TCR beta libraries. The first two PCR rounds used TRBV1-TRBV30 primers with a Cbeta primer, around 10 cycles each. MiXCR was run by TCRdb on the multiplex PCR reads, yielding one entry per CDR3 protein. The profile shows 300,000 to 350,000 distinct CDR3 sequences, 65% of them singletons. Unsorted whole blood supplied the blood RNA, and germline DNA was isolated too. The sequencing input was peripheral blood. These receptors were taken from a man aged 35-49 years with primary liver carcinoma and hepatitis B virus infection.

The V call is TRBV6-5, the J call TRBJ2-7; weak D call: TRBD1 (6 bases). The V end was cut by 6 bases, the J end by 0 bases, with 18 bases between. Germline V CDR1 and CDR2: MNHEY, SVGAGI. The CDR3 covers 16 residues. CDR3: CASRSPGTWGSYEQYF. The CDR3 DNA is TGTGCCAGCAGATCCCCCGGGACATGGGGCTCCTACGAGCAGTACTTC.

In the case of this clonotype: The junction shows a germline mismatch at one end, possibly a read error. The chain joins TRBV11-2 to TRBJ2-7; TRBD1 might be the D (6 bases). Germline V gene sequence: CDR1 SGHAT, CDR2 FQNNGV. The CDR3 spans 16 residues. CDR3 amino acids: CASSIFNLRDNYEQYF. The DNA for the CDR3 is TGTGCCAGCAGCATTTTTAACTTAAGGGACAACTACGAGCAGTATTTC. The full variable domain, in which reference TRBV11-2 and TRBJ2-7 provide the parts outside the CDR3, is EAGVAQSPRYKIIEKRQSVAFWCNPISGHATLYWYQQILGQGPKLLIQFQNNGVVDDSQLPKDRFSAERLKGVDSTLKIQPAKLEDSAVYLCASSIFNLRDNYEQYFGPGTRLTVT.

The gene calls are TRBV4-1 and TRBJ2-7; D not resolved. The CDR3 runs 13 residues. Germline V CDR1 and CDR2: MGHRA, YSYEKL. V lost 0 bases, J lost 5 bases, and 8 bases lay in between. The CDR3 sequence is CASSQDMVDEQYF. The CDR3 bases are TGCGCCAGCAGCCAAGACATGGTCGACGAGCAGTACTTC.

V usage is TRBV21-1 and J usage is TRBJ2-3; TRBD2, the D gene given by the table, was not confirmed from the DNA. TRBV21-1 is annotated as a pseudogene. The CDR3 loop spans 14 amino acids. The CDR3: CASPGTSGYDTQYF. The DNA for the CDR3 is TGTGCCAGTCCGGGGACTAGCGGGTATGATACGCAGTATTTT.

Concerning this clonotype itself: A much larger clone differs by one base, so this may be a read error. The gene calls are TRBV12-3 or TRBV12-4 and TRBJ2-1, with D perhaps matching TRBD2 (6 bases). CDR3 length equals 14 residues. Deletions cut 7 bases from V and 6 bases from J, with 16 bases between. The CDR3: CASNRRAGINEQFF. CDR3 nucleotide sequence: TGTGCCAGCAATAGGAGGGCTGGGATCAATGAGCAGTTCTTC.

Worth noting for this clonotype: This sequence may be a read error, since a much larger clone differs from it by one base. It is likely a read error, because the conserved phenylalanine at the end of the CDR3 is missing. The CDR3 DNA is TGTGCCAGCAGCTTGGTCCTTCTCATGAACGAGCAGTACTTA. This gives the protein CASSLVLLMNEQYL. The chain recombines TRBV5-6 with TRBJ2-7; D unresolved. CDR3 size: 14 residues. With 0 bases removed from V and 5 bases from J, the gap between germline ends came to 12 bases. Germline V gene data show CDR1 as SGHDT and CDR2 as YYEEEE.

In regard to this clonotype: This may arise from a read error, as a much more abundant clone is one base away. The V gene is TRBV28, the J gene TRBJ1-2; weak D call: TRBD1 (5 bases). V gave up 6 bases and J gave up 7 bases, with 24 bases separating them. CDR1 MDHEN and CDR2 SYDVKM come from the germline V gene. The CDR3 is 16 residues long. The CDR3 loop is CASSPRPGRGMGGYTF. The DNA of the CDR3 is TGTGCCAGCAGCCCTAGGCCGGGACGGGGGATGGGTGGCTACACCTTC.

V is TRBV20-1 and J is TRBJ1-2; 10 nucleotides line up with TRBD1. The trim removed 4 bases at V and 7 bases at J, leaving 6 bases unmatched. There are 13 residues in the CDR3. CDR1 is DFQATT and CDR2 is SNEGSKA in the germline V gene (reference sequence). The CDR3 is CSATTGTGVGYTF. For the CDR3, the DNA is TGCAGTGCTACAACCGGGACAGGGGTTGGCTACACCTTC.

The CDR3 nucleotides are TGTGCCAGCATGATGGTAACCTCTGGAAACACCATATATTTT. This gives the protein CASMMVTSGNTIYF. This chain connects TRBV6-1 to TRBJ1-3; no clear D gene. CDR1 MNHNS and CDR2 SASEGT come from the germline V gene. The ends were cut back, 7 bases at V and 0 bases at J, with 10 bases in the middle. This CDR3 comprises 14 residues.

On this clonotype itself: Possible read error: a much larger clone is one base away. For the CDR3, the DNA is TGTGCCAGCAGTGAAGCGGACAGGGCGCCATATAGCAATCAGCCCCAGCGTTTT. This sequence encodes CASSEADRAPYSNQPQRF. The chain joins TRBV6-1 to TRBJ1-5; TRBD1 aligns across 8 bases. Germline V gene sequence: CDR1 MNHNS, CDR2 SASEGT. The length of the CDR3 is 18 residues.

A few counts support this clonotype. The V call is TRBV24-1, the J call TRBJ2-3; no firm D call. The V gene lost 6 bases and the J gene lost 2 bases, with 8 bases spanning the gap. This CDR3 is 13 amino acids long. From germline, CDR1 is KGHDR and CDR2 SFDVKD. Written as DNA, the CDR3 is TGTGCCACCAGTTTGCCTACCACAGATACGCAGTATTTT. Its translation is CATSLPTTDTQYF.

The chain is built from TRBV6-1 and TRBJ1-2, with 7 bases fitting TRBD1. The germline V gene encodes CDR1 MNHNS and CDR2 SASEGT. The CDR3 runs to 14 residues. V shed 5 bases, J shed 10 bases, and the junction held 13 bases outside the gene matches. The CDR3 nucleotides read TGTGCCAGCAGTCACAGGGGATCAGAGGGTGACTACACCTTC. Translating gives CASSHRGSEGDYTF.

On this clonotype: At one of its ends the junction is not consistent with the germline gene, which may arise from a read error. The rearrangement joins TRBV5-1 to TRBJ1-1; tentative D call: TRBD1 (5 bases). This CDR3 is 15 amino acids long. CDR1 SGHRS and CDR2 YFSETQ come from the germline V gene. In DNA form, the CDR3 reads TGCGCCAGCAGCTTGGCCGTGGGGGTTATGAGTGAGGCTCTCTTT. It specifies CASSLAVGVMSEALF. Drawing the rest from reference TRBV5-1 and TRBJ1-1, the complete variable domain is KAGVTQTPRYLIKTRGQQVTLSCSPISGHRSVSWYQQTPGQGLQFLFEYFSETQRNKGNFPGRFSGRQFSNSRSEMNVSTLELGDSALYLCASSLAVGVMSEALFGQGTRLTVV.

In this sample, this clonotype turned up many times. The genes are TRBV11-2 and TRBJ2-1; TRBD2 matches at 9 bases. This CDR3 is built from 16 residues. CDR1 and CDR2 (germline): SGHAT, FQNNGV. V shed 1 base and J 8 bases; nucleotides not matched to a gene: 9. Here the CDR3 DNA reads TGTGCCAGCAGCTTAGGAGGGACTAGCAACACCCATGAGCAGTTCTTC. Translation: CASSLGGTSNTHEQFF.

Worth noting for this clonotype: A read error may produce the germline difference seen at one junction end. The chain joins TRBV11-2 to TRBJ2-3, with D hard to call. CDR3 length equals 15 residues. Germline loops: CDR1 SGHAT, CDR2 FQNNGV. Here the CDR3 reads CASSPNVQSTDMQYF. The CDR3 DNA reads TGTGCCAGCAGCCCTAACGTCCAGAGCACAGATATGCAGTATTTT.

For this clonotype: This could be a read error, since a much larger clone is one nucleotide away. The V call is TRBV6-5, the J call TRBJ1-1, with D perhaps TRBD1 (5 bases). Per germline, CDR1 MNHEY and CDR2 SVGAGI. Trimming removed 4 bases from V and 8 bases from J, with 11 bases in between. The CDR3 sequence is 12 residues long. Here the CDR3 reads CASSCSEGEAFF. The CDR3, as DNA: TGTGCCAGCAGTTGCTCCGAGGGGGAAGCTTTCTTT.

Regarding this clonotype: A read error may explain this, as a much larger clone is one base away. The V gene is TRBV4-2, the J gene TRBJ2-3, with D maybe TRBD2 (6 bases). Trimming took 3 bases from V and 4 from J, leaving 14 bases between them. CDR3 length equals 15 residues. Germline V lookup: CDR1 LGHNA, CDR2 YNFKEQ. CDR3 in amino acids: CASSHTIGRSDTQYF. In DNA, the CDR3 is TGTGCCAGCAGCCATACTATTGGGAGGTCAGATACGCAGTATTTT.

Regarding this clonotype: Compared with germline, one end of the junction differs, possibly owing to a read error. In nucleotides, the CDR3 is TGTGCCAGTCGCCCTTCGGGACTAGCGGGGTTCACAGATACGCAGTGTTTT. Translating gives CASRPSGLAGFTDTQCF. V and J are TRBV11-2 and TRBJ2-3; 13 bases fit TRBD2. The CDR3 runs to 17 residues. Germline V gives CDR1 SGHAT, CDR2 FQNNGV.

With regard to this clonotype: The CDR3 does not close with the conserved phenylalanine or tryptophan, likely indicating a read error. This chain connects TRBV9 to TRBJ1-3, with a weak D call TRBD1 (5 bases). V lost 4 bases to trimming and J lost 4 bases, with 15 bases between them. CDR3 size: 15 residues. Germline CDR1 is SGDLS and CDR2 is YYNGEE. CDR3 loop: CASSPAGAVGNTIYL. CDR3 bases: TGTGCCAGCAGCCCCGCCGGGGCGGTCGGAAACACCATATATCTT.

About this clonotype itself: Being one base from a much bigger clone, this may be a read error. The chain has TRBV6-1 and TRBJ2-7; 11 nucleotides line up with TRBD2. Looked up from germline, CDR1 is MNHNS and CDR2 is SASEGT. CDR3 length: 16 residues. The CDR3: CASRLTSGAGTYEPYF. The CDR3 DNA follows: TGTGCCAGCAGGTTGACTAGCGGGGCGGGGACCTACGAGCCGTACTTC.

The chain uses TRBV5-4 and TRBJ1-2; 9 bases fit TRBD1. The CDR3 runs 15 residues. The germline CDR1 and CDR2 sequences are SGHNT and YYREEE (reference sequence). V lost 0 bases to trimming and J lost 4 bases; unmatched junction nucleotides: 4. This chain's CDR3 is CASSLGTGAVYGYTF. CDR3 DNA: TGTGCCAGCAGCTTGGGGACAGGGGCCGTCTATGGCTACACCTTC.

A remark on this clonotype: A read error may be the cause here, since a much bigger clone is one base away. V and J are TRBV6-1 and TRBJ1-5; D is perhaps TRBD1 (6 bases). CDR3 size: 14 residues. Germline-derived CDR1 and CDR2 are MNHNS and SASEGT. The CDR3 spells CASSVGQTNRPQHF. The CDR3 nucleotides are TGTGCCAGCAGTGTGGGACAAACCAATCGGCCCCAGCATTTT.

As to this clonotype: One end of the junction fails to match germline, which may point to a read error. The chain employs TRBV12-3 or TRBV12-4 and TRBJ2-3, with TRBD2 matching 13 bases. The CDR3 totals 16 residues. The CDR3 reads CASSLGLAGWSDTQYF. In DNA, the CDR3 is TGTGCCAGCAGCCTGGGACTAGCGGGATGGTCTGATACGCAGTATTTC.

Comments on this clonotype: This could be a read error, since a much larger clone is one nucleotide away. The V and J genes are TRBV6-2 or TRBV6-3 and TRBJ1-1, with a tentative D call TRBD1 (5 bases). Trimming took 6 bases from V and 2 from J, leaving 13 bases between them. CDR1 MNHEY and CDR2 SVGEGT come from the germline V gene. The CDR3 has 14 residues. CDR3 in amino acids: CASSPGRVNTEAFF. The DNA of the CDR3 is TGTGCCAGCAGCCCCGGCAGGGTCAACACTGAAGCTTTCTTT.

The gene calls are TRBV30 and TRBJ1-1; 9 bases agree with TRBD1. J lost 8 bases, V lost 5 bases, and 9 bases had no gene match. Looked up from germline, CDR1 is GTSNPN and CDR2 is SVGIG (reference sequence). The CDR3 consists of 13 residues. Here the CDR3 DNA reads TGTGCCTGGTGTGGGGGGACAGGGAGGGAAGCTTTCTTT. Encoded protein: CAWCGGTGREAFF.

This clonotype was counted at least ten times. V gene TRBV6-5 combines with J gene TRBJ2-1; 8 bases map to TRBD2. The CDR3 contains 18 residues. The germline V gene encodes CDR1 MNHEY and CDR2 SVGAGI. Trimming removed 2 bases from V and 2 bases from J; junction bases left unmatched: 11. CDR3 region: CASSYGHRAGGPYNEQFF. CDR3 DNA: TGTGCCAGCAGTTACGGCCATCGGGCGGGAGGCCCCTACAATGAGCAGTTCTTC.

This clonotype was recorded many times. V gene TRBV4-1 combines with J gene TRBJ1-3; D is uncertain. V was shortened by 1 base and J by 0 bases, with 13 bases between the two germline ends. In germline, CDR1 is MGHRA, CDR2 YSYEKL. The CDR3 length is 17 residues. CDR3 sequence (DNA): TGCGCCAGCAGCCAAGGGCGCGGCAGGAGCTCTGGAAACACCATATATTTT. Protein product: CASSQGRGRSSGNTIYF.

This clonotype was seen repeatedly, ten times or more. The chain links TRBV11-2 to TRBJ2-7; D call uncertain. This CDR3 comprises 11 residues. V was pared by 4 bases and J by 3 bases, with 4 bases between. Germline V lookup: CDR1 SGHAT, CDR2 FQNNGV. The CDR3 region is CASSSFYEQYF. CDR3 DNA sequence: TGTGCCAGCAGCTCCTTCTACGAGCAGTACTTC.

This clonotype has at least ten counts. J is TRBJ2-1 and V is TRBV11-2; TRBD2 matches at 8 bases. CDR3 length: 15 residues. The germline gives CDR1 SGHAT, CDR2 FQNNGV. After removal of 3 bases from V and 3 bases from J, the junction contained 4 bases not matched to a gene. The CDR3 here is CASSFRGTSYNEQFF. DNA of the CDR3: TGTGCCAGCAGCTTTAGAGGGACTAGCTACAATGAGCAGTTCTTC.

As for this clonotype: Its ends do not fully match the called genes, so a read error is possible. The genes are TRBV29-1 and TRBJ2-1; 7 bases align to TRBD1. Germline V gene lookup returns CDR1 SQVTM and CDR2 ANQGSEA. The CDR3 contains 15 residues. CDR3 loop: CNVCYRDRLYNEQFF. CDR3 in DNA: TGCAACGTTTGCTACCGGGACAGACTATACAATGAGCAGTTCTTC.

Note on this clonotype: With a much larger clone just one base away, this may be a read error. This chain uses TRBV6-5 with TRBJ2-2; TRBD2 is a possible D gene (5 bases). From germline, CDR1 is MNHEY and CDR2 SVGAGI. The CDR3 covers 11 residues. CDR3 protein: CASTNTGEQFF. CDR3 nucleotides: TGTGCCAGCACGAACACCGGGGAGCAGTTTTTT.